A selection of T cell receptor beta chains follows, all from one sample in a study of shared clonotypes between healthy human individuals. TCRdb keeps only in-frame clones here, not all; method: immunoSEQ multiplex PCR. Found here are around 320,000 clones, roughly 91% of them singletons; the top ten hold under 20%. Sequenced sample: memory CD8+ T cells sorted from blood. These receptor sequences come from a young man in good health. Each CDR3 is given with its conserved first and last residue. D genes are given only for firm matches. Size is omitted from some rows. Given values are once, few, many or a class for expanded clones.

abundance	j_gene	v_gene	d_gene	CDR3aa	CDR3nt
NA	TRBJ2-7	TRBV4-1	NA	CASSQVLDEQYF	TGCGCCAGCAGCCAAGTCCTGGACGAGCAGTACTTC
few	TRBJ1-2	TRBV6-4	TRBD1	CASSEGQGAHGYTF	TGTGCCAGCAGTGAGGGGCAGGGGGCCCATGGCTACACCTTC
NA	TRBJ2-7	TRBV6-5	NA	CASSYSPGGGYEQYF	TGTGCCAGCAGTTACTCTCCAGGAGGCGGCTACGAGCAGTACTTC
NA	TRBJ2-3	TRBV2	NA	CASIPLAWGGGDTQYF	TGTGCCAGCATCCCCTTAGCATGGGGGGGCGGAGATACGCAGTATTTT
NA	TRBJ1-1	TRBV5-1	TRBD1	CASSLLAGGMNTEAFF	TGCGCCAGCAGCTTGTTAGCAGGGGGAATGAACACTGAAGCTTTCTTT
NA	TRBJ2-7	TRBV7-7	TRBD1	CASSPSGTASYEQYF	TGTGCTAGCAGCCCCTCAGGGACAGCTTCCTACGAGCAGTACTTC
NA	TRBJ1-2	TRBV10-2	NA	CASSEAGYGYTF	TGCGCCAGCAGTGAGGCGGGGTATGGCTACACCTTC
NA	TRBJ2-1	TRBV10-3	NA	CAISEGTDYNEQFF	TGTGCCATCAGTGAAGGGACGGATTACAATGAGCAGTTCTTC
NA	TRBJ2-3	TRBV4-1	NA	CASSTRTGWVDTQYF	TGCGCCAGCAGCACCCGCACGGGGTGGGTTGATACGCAGTATTTT
NA	TRBJ1-2	TRBV12-5	NA	CASGLGGVNYGYTF	TGTGCTAGTGGTTTGGGAGGGGTTAACTATGGCTACACCTTC
NA	TRBJ2-7	TRBV7-2	NA	CASSSTGYAVSSYEQYF	TGTGCCAGCAGCAGCACGGGGTATGCGGTCTCTTCCTACGAGCAGTACTTC
NA	TRBJ2-1	TRBV7-7	NA	CASSLTGAAGEGDEQFF	TGTGCTAGCAGCTTAACCGGAGCGGCGGGCGAGGGGGATGAGCAGTTCTTC
NA	TRBJ2-7	TRBV11-2	NA	CASSLAIEGSYEQYF	TGTGCCAGCAGCTTAGCAATCGAGGGATCCTACGAGCAGTACTTC
NA	TRBJ1-4	TRBV9	NA	CASSVGTVDNEKLFF	TGTGCCAGCAGCGTAGGGACGGTGGATAATGAAAAACTGTTTTTT
NA	TRBJ2-1	TRBV7-9	NA	CASRRAGTYNEQFF	TGTGCCAGCAGGCGGGCGGGAACCTACAATGAGCAGTTCTTC
NA	TRBJ2-3	TRBV4-3	TRBD2	CASSQEGAGEADTQYF	TGCGCCAGCAGCCAAGAAGGAGCGGGAGAAGCAGATACGCAGTATTTT
NA	TRBJ2-7	TRBV4-1	NA	CASSHQVRDPGAYEQYF	TGCGCCAGCAGCCACCAAGTCCGGGACCCCGGGGCCTACGAGCAGTACTTC
once	TRBJ2-5	TRBV7-7	NA	CASSLGGKETQYF	TGTGCTAGCAGCTTAGGAGGGAAAGAGACCCAGTACTTC
NA	TRBJ1-3	TRBV7-8	NA	CASSLAGEGSGNTIYF	TGTGCCAGCAGCTTAGCGGGAGAAGGCTCTGGAAACACCATATATTTT
NA	TRBJ2-5	TRBV29-1	NA	CSVDGLGTRGSQYF	TGCAGCGTTGATGGGTTGGGGACCCGGGGGTCCCAGTACTTC
NA	TRBJ2-7	TRBV28	TRBD1	CASSPGTGVSEQYF	TGTGCCAGCAGCCCCGGGACAGGGGTCTCCGAGCAGTACTTC
NA	TRBJ2-2	TRBV20-1	NA	CSDRTVLFF	TGCAGTGATAGGACCGTGCTGTTTTTT
NA	TRBJ2-7	TRBV5-1	TRBD2	CASSLGWGGAPYEQYF	TGCGCCAGCAGCTTGGGATGGGGAGGGGCCCCCTACGAGCAGTACTTC
NA	TRBJ2-3	TRBV6-5	TRBD2	CASSQDLAATDTQYF	TGTGCCAGCAGTCAGGATCTAGCGGCCACAGATACGCAGTATTTT
once	TRBJ1-1	TRBV4-1	NA	CASSQDRAGEDTEAFF	TGCGCCAGCAGCCAAGATCGGGCAGGGGAGGACACTGAAGCTTTCTTT
NA	TRBJ1-5	TRBV28	NA	CASSPWALSNQPQHF	TGTGCCAGCAGCCCTTGGGCCCTTAGCAATCAGCCCCAGCATTTT
NA	TRBJ2-7	TRBV6-5	NA	CASSYSQTATYEQYF	TGTGCCAGCAGTTACTCCCAGACAGCGACCTACGAGCAGTACTTC
NA	TRBJ1-1	TRBV28	NA	CASSTDREGDTEAFF	TGTGCCAGCAGTACGGACAGAGAAGGTGACACTGAAGCTTTCTTT
NA	TRBJ2-1	TRBV27	NA	CASSTGGGSYNEQFF	TGTGCCAGCAGTACAGGGGGGGGGTCCTACAATGAGCAGTTCTTC
once	TRBJ2-7	TRBV11-2	TRBD1	CASSMDRHEQYF	TGTGCCAGCAGCATGGACAGGCACGAGCAGTACTTC
NA	TRBJ1-5	TRBV7-8	NA	CASSPGKYSNQPQHF	TGTGCCAGCAGCCCCGGGAAATATAGCAATCAGCCCCAGCATTTT
NA	TRBJ2-7	TRBV7-7	NA	CASSLVGGYEQYF	TGTGCTAGCAGCTTAGTCGGGGGCTACGAGCAGTACTTC
NA	TRBJ2-3	TRBV10-3	NA	CAISVERTNTDTQYF	TGTGCCATCAGTGTCGAGCGGACGAACACAGATACGCAGTATTTT
NA	TRBJ2-1	TRBV30	TRBD2	CAWSNLAGGYNEQFF	TGTGCCTGGAGCAACCTAGCGGGGGGGTACAATGAGCAGTTCTTC
NA	TRBJ2-1	TRBV10-1	TRBD2	CASSELSSGSIDEQFF	TGCGCCAGCAGTGAGTTGTCTAGCGGGAGCATCGATGAGCAGTTCTTC
NA	TRBJ2-2	TRBV2	TRBD1	CASSGQVLLTGELFF	TGTGCCAGTTCCGGACAGGTCCTCTTGACCGGGGAGCTGTTTTTT
few	TRBJ1-6	TRBV7-8	NA	CASSPDSSPLHF	TGTGCCAGCAGCCCCGACAGTTCACCCCTCCACTTT
once	TRBJ1-6	TRBV5-6	NA	CASSLLMGAHSPLHF	TGTGCCAGCAGCCTGCTAATGGGGGCTCATTCACCCCTCCACTTT
NA	TRBJ1-1	TRBV7-9	NA	CASSSRWVNTEAFF	TGTGCCAGCAGCTCCCGGTGGGTGAACACTGAAGCTTTCTTT
few	TRBJ2-7	TRBV5-1	NA	CASSLTLGANYEQYF	TGCGCCAGCAGCTTGACCCTCGGGGCCAACTACGAGCAGTACTTC